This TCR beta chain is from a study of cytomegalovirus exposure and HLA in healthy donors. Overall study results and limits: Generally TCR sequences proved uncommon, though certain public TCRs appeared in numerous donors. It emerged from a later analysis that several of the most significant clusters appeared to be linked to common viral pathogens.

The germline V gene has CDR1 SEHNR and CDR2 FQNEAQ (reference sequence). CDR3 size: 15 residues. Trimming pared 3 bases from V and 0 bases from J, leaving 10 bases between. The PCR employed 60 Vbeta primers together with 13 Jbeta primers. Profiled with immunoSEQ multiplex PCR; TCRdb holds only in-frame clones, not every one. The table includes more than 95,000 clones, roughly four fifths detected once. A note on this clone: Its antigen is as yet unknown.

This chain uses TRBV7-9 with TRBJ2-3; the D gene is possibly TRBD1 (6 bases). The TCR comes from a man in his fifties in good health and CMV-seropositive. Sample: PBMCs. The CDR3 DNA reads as TGTGCCAGCAGCTTGGACAGCACTAGCACAGATACGCAGTATTTT. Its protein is CASSLDSTSTDTQYF.